This TCR beta chain was sequenced during a study of cytomegalovirus exposure and HLA in healthy donors. Points on this clone: Its antigen remains unknown.

The PCR employed 60 Vbeta primers together with 13 Jbeta primers. Assay used: immunoSEQ multiplex PCR; TCRdb lists only in-frame clones, some missing. The sample shows more than 75,000 clones, approximately 74% of them seen only once. General study points: Within a later analysis, the majority of CMV-associated TCR beta chains appeared HLA-restricted.

Trimming shortened V by 7 bases and J by 0 bases, and 12 bases separated the two germline ends. Germline V CDR1 and CDR2: MDHEN, SYDVKM. The CDR3 totals 14 residues. The source is a woman in her fifties or sixties in good health and CMV-seropositive. The V and J genes are TRBV28 and TRBJ1-1, with D perhaps matching TRBD1 (5 bases). Sequenced input: PBMCs. CDR3 in DNA: TGTGCCAGCACCCTAGGGGCGGTGAACACTGAAGCTTTCTTT. It specifies CASTLGAVNTEAFF.